This T cell receptor (beta chain) was sequenced during a study of cytomegalovirus exposure and HLA in healthy donors (dated by TCRdb to about 2017). A note on the overall study: A later analysis indicated that the 120 validation repertoires were generated on the platform also employed for the 666 repertoires of the first cohort. In addition to the first cohort of 666 subjects, a separate validation cohort of 130 or so different subjects was used. The study aimed to test whether cataloging public T cell receptors could reveal signatures of past pathogen exposure. The study combined high-throughput TCR immunosequencing, statistical association of individual TCRs with disease status, and machine learning to predict cytomegalovirus infection status.

The library was obtained by the immunoSEQ multiplex PCR assay. In the paper's pipeline: A statistical classification framework was built to diagnose cytomegalovirus status from the catalog of TCR beta chain sequences. Imported from immuneACCESS, the table was reduced by TCRdb to in-frame sequences with V and J called. These copies leave out some clones; in studies compared against another copy, an unresolved V gene accounts for under half, and the cause of the remainder is not known. From that table come the V and J calls and clone size; the DNA was used to work out D and trimming. This sample lists a few hundred thousand clones; around 85% were detected once. 1% of the sample rests with the top ten. The donors belonged to the validation cohort of around 110 subjects, which was separate from the roughly 700-subject first cohort. The full study reports these points: The study listed 164 TCR beta chains as associated with cytomegalovirus. Most TCR sequences were observed very rarely across donors, whereas some public TCRs were present in many individuals. The authors suggested that the approach could potentially be generalized to other disease states and immunological phenotypes. A later analysis found that TCRs clustered in the first cohort also tended to co-occur in the roughly 120 validation repertoires, with just under 95% of cluster scores above 0. A later analysis lacked HLA typing for the validation cohort, so it scored co-occurrence in that cohort across all 120 repertoires. In vitro tests confirmed that three of the cytomegalovirus-associated TCR beta chains recognize cytomegalovirus antigens. Cytomegalovirus status was reported to be diagnosed by the classifier with high specificity and sensitivity in both the original and validation cohorts.

From the cysteine through the phenylalanine, the CDR3 covers 17 amino acids. Of all the DNA, just the CDR3 is kept, 51 bases in frame from base 1. V is pruned by 0 bases and J by 7 bases, leaving 6 bases of the junction without a gene match. From a lookup of the germline V gene, CDR1 and CDR2 are SGHDN and FVKESK. A word on this clone: The target of this receptor is not known. The record has no base qualities; no much larger clone is one base away.

The sequenced sample consisted of PBMCs. The chain is encoded by TRBV14 joined to TRBJ2-1; TRBD2 agrees with 13 junctional bases. This receptor was identified in a woman in her late teens or twenties in good health and CMV-seronegative. The DNA reads TGTGCCAGCAGCCAAGAGTTCGGACTAGCGGGAGTTAATGAGCAGTTCTTC. It encodes CASSQEFGLAGVNEQFF. Full variable domain (CDR3 extended with the reference TRBV14 and TRBJ2-1 proteins): EAGVTQFPSHSVIEKGQTVTLRCDPISGHDNLYWYRRVMGKEIKFLLHFVKESKQDESGMPNNRFLAERTGGTYSTLKVQPAELEDSGVYFCASSQEFGLAGVNEQFFGPGTRLTVL.